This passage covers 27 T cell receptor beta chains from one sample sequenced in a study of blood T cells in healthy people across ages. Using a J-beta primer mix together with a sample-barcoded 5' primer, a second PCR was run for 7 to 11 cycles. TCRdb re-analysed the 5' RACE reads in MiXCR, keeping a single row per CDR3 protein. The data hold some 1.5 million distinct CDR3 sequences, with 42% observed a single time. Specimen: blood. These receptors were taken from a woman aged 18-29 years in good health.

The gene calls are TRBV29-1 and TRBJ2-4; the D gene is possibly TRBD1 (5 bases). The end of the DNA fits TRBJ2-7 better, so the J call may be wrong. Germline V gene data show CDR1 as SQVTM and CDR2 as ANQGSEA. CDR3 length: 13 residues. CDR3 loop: CSVEWGSLGEQYF. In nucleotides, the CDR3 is TGCAGCGTTGAATGGGGCAGCTTGGGCGAGCAGTACTTC.

In nucleotides, the CDR3 is TGTGCCAGCAGTGGGCGCCGGGAGGTGAACACCATATATTTT. Amino acids: CASSGRREVNTIYF. The chain employs TRBV28 and TRBJ1-3; D is unresolved. V lost 5 bases and J lost 7, with 15 bases in between. Germline V gene data show CDR1 as MDHEN and CDR2 as SYDVKM. The CDR3 loop spans 14 amino acids.

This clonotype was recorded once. The CDR3 DNA reads as TGCGCCAGCAGCCAAGATAGTTGGAAAGACTATGGCTACACCTTC. Its translation is CASSQDSWKDYGYTF. The V gene is TRBV4-3, the J gene TRBJ1-2; D is unresolved. Trimming removed 0 bases at V and 3 bases at J, with 11 bases between. From germline, CDR1 is LGHNA and CDR2 YSLEER. This CDR3 has 15 amino acids.

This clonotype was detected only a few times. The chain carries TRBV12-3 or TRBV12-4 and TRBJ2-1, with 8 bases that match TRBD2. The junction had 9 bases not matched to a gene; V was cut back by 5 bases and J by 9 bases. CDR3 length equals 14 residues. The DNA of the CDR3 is TGTGCCAGCAGTCTCGGGGGGGCCCCCGGTGAGCAGTTCTTC. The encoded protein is CASSLGGAPGEQFF.

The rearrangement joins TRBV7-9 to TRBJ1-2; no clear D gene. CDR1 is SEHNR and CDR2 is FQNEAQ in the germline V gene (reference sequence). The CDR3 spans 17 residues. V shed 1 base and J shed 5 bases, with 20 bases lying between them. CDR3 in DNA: TGTGCCAGCAGCTTAGGGACGGACGCCCCCAGGCCTTATGGCTACACCTTC. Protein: CASSLGTDAPRPYGYTF.

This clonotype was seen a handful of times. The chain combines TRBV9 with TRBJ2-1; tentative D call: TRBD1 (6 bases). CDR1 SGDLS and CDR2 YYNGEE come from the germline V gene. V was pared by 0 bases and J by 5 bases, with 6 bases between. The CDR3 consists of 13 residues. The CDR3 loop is CASSVGDNNEQFF. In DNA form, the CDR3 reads TGTGCCAGCAGCGTAGGGGACAACAATGAGCAGTTCTTC.

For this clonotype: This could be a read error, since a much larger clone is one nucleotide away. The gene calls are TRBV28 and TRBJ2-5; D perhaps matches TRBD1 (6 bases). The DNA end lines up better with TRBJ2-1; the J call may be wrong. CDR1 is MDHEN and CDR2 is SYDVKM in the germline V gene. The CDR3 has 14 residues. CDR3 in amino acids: CASSNYREQETQFF. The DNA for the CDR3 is TGTGCCAGCAGTAACTACAGGGAGCAAGAGACCCAGTTCTTC.

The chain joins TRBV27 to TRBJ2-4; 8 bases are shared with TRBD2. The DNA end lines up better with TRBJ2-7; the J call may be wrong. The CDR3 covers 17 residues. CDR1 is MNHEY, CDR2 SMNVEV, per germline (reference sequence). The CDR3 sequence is CASSLMAGGIGSYEQYF. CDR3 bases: TGTGCCAGCAGTTTAATGGCGGGAGGAATCGGGAGTTACGAGCAGTACTTC.

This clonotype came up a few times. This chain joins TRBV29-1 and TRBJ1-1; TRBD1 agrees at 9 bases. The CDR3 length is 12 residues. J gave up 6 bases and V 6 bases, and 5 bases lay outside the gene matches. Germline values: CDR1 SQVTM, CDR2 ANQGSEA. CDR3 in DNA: TGCAGCGTGGGGGACAGGGTGGCTGAAGCTTTCTTT. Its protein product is CSVGDRVAEAFF.

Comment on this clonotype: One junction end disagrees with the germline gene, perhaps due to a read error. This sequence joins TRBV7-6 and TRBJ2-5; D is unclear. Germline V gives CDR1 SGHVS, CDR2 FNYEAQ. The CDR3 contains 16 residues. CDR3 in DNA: TGTACCAGCAGCTTAGTACCGACCCTATCTGCGGAGACCCAGTACTTC. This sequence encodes CTSSLVPTLSAETQYF.

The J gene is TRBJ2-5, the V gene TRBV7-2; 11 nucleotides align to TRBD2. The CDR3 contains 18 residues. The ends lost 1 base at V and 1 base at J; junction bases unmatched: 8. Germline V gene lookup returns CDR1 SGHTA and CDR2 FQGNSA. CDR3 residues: CASSLGLAGGPIQETQYF. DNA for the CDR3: TGTGCCAGCAGCTTAGGGCTAGCGGGGGGACCTATCCAAGAGACCCAGTACTTC.

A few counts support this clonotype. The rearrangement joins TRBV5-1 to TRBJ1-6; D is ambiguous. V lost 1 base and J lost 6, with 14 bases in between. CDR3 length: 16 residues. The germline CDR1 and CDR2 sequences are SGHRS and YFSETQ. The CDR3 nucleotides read TGCGCCAGCAGCTTGCGGTCGGCAAGGGTTAATTCACCCCTCCACTTT. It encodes CASSLRSARVNSPLHF.

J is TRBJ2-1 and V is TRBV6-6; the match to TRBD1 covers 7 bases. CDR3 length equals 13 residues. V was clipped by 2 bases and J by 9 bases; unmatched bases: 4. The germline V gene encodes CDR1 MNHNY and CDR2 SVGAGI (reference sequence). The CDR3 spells CASSYQPGGEQFF. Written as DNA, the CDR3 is TGTGCCAGCAGTTACCAACCAGGGGGTGAGCAGTTCTTC.

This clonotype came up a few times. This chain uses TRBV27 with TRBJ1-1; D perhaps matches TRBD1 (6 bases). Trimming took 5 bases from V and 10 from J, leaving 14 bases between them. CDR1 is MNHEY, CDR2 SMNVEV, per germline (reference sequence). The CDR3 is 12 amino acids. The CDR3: CASSTYRDRAFF. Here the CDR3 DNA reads TGTGCCAGCAGTACATACAGGGATAGAGCTTTCTTT.

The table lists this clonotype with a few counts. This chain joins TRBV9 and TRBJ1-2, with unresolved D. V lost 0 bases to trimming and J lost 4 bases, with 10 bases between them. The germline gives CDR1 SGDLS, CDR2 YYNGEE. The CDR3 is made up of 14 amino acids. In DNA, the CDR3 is TGTGCCAGCAGCGTAGCTGGAGGGCTCTATGGCTACACCTTC. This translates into CASSVAGGLYGYTF.

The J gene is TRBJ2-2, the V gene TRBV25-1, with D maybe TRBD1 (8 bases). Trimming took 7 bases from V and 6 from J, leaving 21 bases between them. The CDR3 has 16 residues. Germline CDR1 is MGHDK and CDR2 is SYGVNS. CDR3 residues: CASTLSGTGRAGELFF. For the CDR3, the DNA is TGTGCCAGCACCCTGAGCGGGACAGGCCGAGCCGGGGAGCTGTTTTTT.

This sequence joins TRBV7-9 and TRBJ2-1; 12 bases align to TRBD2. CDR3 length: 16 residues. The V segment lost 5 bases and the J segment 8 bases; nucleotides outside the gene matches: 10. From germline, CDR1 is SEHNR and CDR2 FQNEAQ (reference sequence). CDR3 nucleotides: TGTGCCAGCAGCCCGCCGACTAGCGGGAGTAGTTATGAGCAGTTCTTC. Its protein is CASSPPTSGSSYEQFF. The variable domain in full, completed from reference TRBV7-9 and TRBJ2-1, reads DTGVSQNPRHKITKRGQNVTFRCDPISEHNRLYWYRQTLGQGPEFLTYFQNEAQLEKSRLLSDRFSAERPKGSFSTLEIQRTEQGDSAMYLCASSPPTSGSSYEQFFGPGTRLTVL.

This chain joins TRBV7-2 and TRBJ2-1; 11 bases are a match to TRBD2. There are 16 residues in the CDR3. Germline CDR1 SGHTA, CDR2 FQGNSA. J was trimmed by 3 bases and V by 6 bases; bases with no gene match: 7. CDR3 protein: CASSQRGTSGYNEQFF. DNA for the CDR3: TGTGCCAGCAGTCAAAGAGGGACTAGCGGCTACAATGAGCAGTTCTTC.

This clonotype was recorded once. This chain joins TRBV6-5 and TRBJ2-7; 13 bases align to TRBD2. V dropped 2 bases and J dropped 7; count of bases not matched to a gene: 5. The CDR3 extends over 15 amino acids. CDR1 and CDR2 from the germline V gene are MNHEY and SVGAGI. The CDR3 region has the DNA TGTGCCAGCAGTTACACCGGGACTAGCGGGGATGAGCAGTACTTC. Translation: CASSYTGTSGDEQYF.

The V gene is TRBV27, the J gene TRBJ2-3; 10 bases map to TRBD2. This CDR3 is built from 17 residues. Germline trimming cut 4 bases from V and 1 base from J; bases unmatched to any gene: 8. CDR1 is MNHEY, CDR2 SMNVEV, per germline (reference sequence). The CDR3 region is CASSSIGLAERTDTQYF. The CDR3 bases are TGTGCCAGCAGTTCGATTGGACTAGCGGAGCGCACAGATACGCAGTATTTT.

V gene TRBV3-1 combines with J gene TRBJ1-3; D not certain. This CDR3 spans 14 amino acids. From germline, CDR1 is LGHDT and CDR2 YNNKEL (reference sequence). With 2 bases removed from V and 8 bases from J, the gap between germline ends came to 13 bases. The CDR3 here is CASSQFTAGHTIYF. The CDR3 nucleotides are TGTGCCAGCAGCCAATTTACAGCAGGTCACACCATATATTTT.

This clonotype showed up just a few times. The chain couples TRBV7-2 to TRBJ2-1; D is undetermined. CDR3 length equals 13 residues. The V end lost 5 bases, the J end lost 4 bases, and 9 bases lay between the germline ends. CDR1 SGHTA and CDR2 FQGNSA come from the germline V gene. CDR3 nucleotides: TGTGCCAGCAGCCAAGCCCAGTACAATGAGCAGTTCTTC. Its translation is CASSQAQYNEQFF.

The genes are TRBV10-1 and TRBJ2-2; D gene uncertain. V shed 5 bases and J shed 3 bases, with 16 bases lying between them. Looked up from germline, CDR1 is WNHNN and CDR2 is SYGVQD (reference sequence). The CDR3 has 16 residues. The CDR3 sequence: CASSRNTYTDTGELFF. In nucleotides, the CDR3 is TGCGCCAGCAGTCGAAATACTTACACGGACACCGGGGAGCTGTTTTTT.

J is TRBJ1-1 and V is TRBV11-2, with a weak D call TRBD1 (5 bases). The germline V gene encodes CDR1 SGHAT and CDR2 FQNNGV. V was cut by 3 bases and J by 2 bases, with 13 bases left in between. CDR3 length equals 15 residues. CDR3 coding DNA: TGTGCCAGCAGCTTTTGGGGCGGAGAAAACACTGAAGCTTTCTTT. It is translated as CASSFWGGENTEAFF.

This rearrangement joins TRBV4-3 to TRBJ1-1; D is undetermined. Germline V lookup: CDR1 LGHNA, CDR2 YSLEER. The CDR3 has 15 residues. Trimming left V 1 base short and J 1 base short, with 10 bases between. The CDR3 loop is CASSQVRTKNTEAFF. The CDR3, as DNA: TGCGCCAGCAGCCAAGTCAGGACTAAGAACACTGAAGCTTTCTTT.

The CDR3 DNA reads as TGTGCCAGCAGCTCCCCTCGAGGGCCGGGAGATACGCAGTATTTT. It is translated as CASSSPRGPGDTQYF. The J gene is TRBJ2-3, the V gene TRBV7-2, with D possibly matching TRBD2 (5 bases). Trimming removed 4 bases at V and 5 bases at J, with 16 bases between. The CDR3 sequence is 15 residues long. The germline V gene has CDR1 SGHTA and CDR2 FQGNSA.

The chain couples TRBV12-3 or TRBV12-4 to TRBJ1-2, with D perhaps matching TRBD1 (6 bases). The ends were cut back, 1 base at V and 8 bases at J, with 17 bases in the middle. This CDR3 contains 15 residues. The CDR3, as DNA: TGTGCCAGCAGTTTAGGGGGGCAGGCCGCAAGGGGCTACACCTTC. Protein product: CASSLGGQAARGYTF.